The T cell receptor beta chain described here comes from a study of radiation and T cells in renal cell carcinoma. About the study: Nephrectomy followed 15 Gy stereotactic body radiation by 4 weeks.

Described time point: blood 2 weeks post-SBRT. Treatment in this sample: 15 Gy SBRT to primary tumor, nephrectomy 4 weeks later. Broader study findings: From baseline, blood top tumor clonotypes peaked at 2 weeks post-radiation.

The CDR3 extends over 16 amino acids. CDR1 and CDR2 from the germline V gene are MDHEN and SYDVKM. V shed 8 bases, J shed 0 bases, and the junction held 9 bases outside the gene matches. Only in-frame clones appear in the TCRdb table, and some are missing; sequencing was by immunoSEQ multiplex PCR. Among some 130,000 clones listed, 81% were seen once. For this clone: No antigen is known for it.

The sequencing here drew on blood, taken from a patient whose treatment included radiotherapy and nephrectomy. This rearrangement joins TRBV28 to TRBJ1-4; TRBD1 aligns across 7 bases. The receptor was derived from a woman aged 55-70 years with renal cell carcinoma. DNA for the CDR3: TGTGCCAGCGGGACAGCGCAGCCTACAACTAATGAAAAACTGTTTTTT. Amino acid sequence: CASGTAQPTTNEKLFF. Using reference TRBV28 and TRBJ1-4 for the parts outside the CDR3, the full variable domain is DVKVTQSSRYLVKRTGEKVFLECVQDMDHENMFWYRQDPGLGLRLIYFSYDVKMKEKGDIPEGYSVSREKKERFSLILESASTNQTSMYLCASGTAQPTTNEKLFFGSGTQLSVL.